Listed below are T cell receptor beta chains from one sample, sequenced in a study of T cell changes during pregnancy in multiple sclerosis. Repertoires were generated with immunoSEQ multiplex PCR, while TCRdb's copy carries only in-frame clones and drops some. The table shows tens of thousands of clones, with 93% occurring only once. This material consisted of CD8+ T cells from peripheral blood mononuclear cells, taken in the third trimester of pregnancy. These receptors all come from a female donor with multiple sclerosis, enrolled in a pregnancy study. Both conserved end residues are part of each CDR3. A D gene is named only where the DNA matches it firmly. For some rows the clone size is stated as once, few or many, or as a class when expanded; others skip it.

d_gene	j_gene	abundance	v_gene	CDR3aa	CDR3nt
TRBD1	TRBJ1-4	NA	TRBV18	CASSPPRGLGSNEKLFF	TGTGCCAGCTCACCACCCAGGGGGCTGGGATCTAATGAAAAACTGTTTTTT
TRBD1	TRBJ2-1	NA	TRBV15	CATSSRTGSGNEQFF	TGTGCCACCAGCTCCCGGACAGGGTCCGGGAATGAGCAGTTCTTC
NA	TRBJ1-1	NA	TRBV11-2	CASSLGPATEAFF	TGTGCCAGCAGCTTGGGGCCGGCCACTGAAGCTTTCTTT
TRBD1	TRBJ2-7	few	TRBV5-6	CASSASGTGGDEQYF	TGTGCCAGCAGCGCTTCCGGGACAGGGGGCGACGAGCAGTACTTC
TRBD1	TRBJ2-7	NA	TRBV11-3	CASSLGDRDRDHYEQYF	TGTGCCAGCAGCTTAGGGGACCGGGACAGGGATCACTACGAGCAGTACTTC
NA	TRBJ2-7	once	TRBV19	CASSIQGRTYEQYF	TGTGCCAGTAGTATCCAGGGGCGCACCTACGAGCAGTACTTC
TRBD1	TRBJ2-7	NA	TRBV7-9	CASSSSDRGYEQYF	TGTGCCAGCAGCTCATCCGACAGGGGGTACGAGCAGTACTTC
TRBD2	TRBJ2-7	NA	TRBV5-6	CASSLALADYEQYF	TGTGCCAGCAGCTTGGCACTAGCGGATTACGAGCAGTACTTC
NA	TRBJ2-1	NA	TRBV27	CASSFGLYNEQFF	TGTGCCAGCAGTTTTGGGCTTTACAATGAGCAGTTCTTC
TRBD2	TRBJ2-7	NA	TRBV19	CASSMGTSGSDEQYF	TGTGCCAGTAGTATGGGTACGAGCGGGAGCGACGAGCAGTACTTC
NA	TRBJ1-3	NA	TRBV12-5	CASGFFSPGNTIYF	TGTGCTAGTGGTTTTTTTTCTCCGGGTAACACCATATATTTT
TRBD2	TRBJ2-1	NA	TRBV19	CASSIVGGSGYNEQFF	TGTGCCAGTAGTATAGTGGGCGGGAGTGGGTACAATGAGCAGTTCTTC
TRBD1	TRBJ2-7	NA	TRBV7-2	CASSLGTGAYEQYF	TGTGCCAGCAGCTTAGGGACAGGGGCCTACGAGCAGTACTTC
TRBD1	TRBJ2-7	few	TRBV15	CATSSGQGISYEQYF	TGTGCCACCAGCAGCGGACAGGGAATCTCCTACGAGCAGTACTTC
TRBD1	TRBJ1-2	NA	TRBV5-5	CASSLAQGVYGYTF	TGTGCCAGCAGCTTGGCCCAGGGGGTCTATGGCTACACCTTC
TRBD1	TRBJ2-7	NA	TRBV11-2	CASSFPGQGIPEQYF	TGTGCCAGCAGCTTCCCGGGACAGGGTATCCCCGAGCAGTACTTC
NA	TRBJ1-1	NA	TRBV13	CASSPPLGTEAFF	TGTGCCAGCAGCCCACCTCTCGGCACTGAAGCTTTCTTT
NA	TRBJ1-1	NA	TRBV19	CASSIGRFTEAFF	TGTGCCAGTAGTATTGGCAGGTTCACTGAAGCTTTCTTT
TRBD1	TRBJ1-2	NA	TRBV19	CASSSTGTGFSGGYTF	TGTGCCAGTAGTTCTACCGGGACAGGGTTTTCTGGAGGCTACACCTTC
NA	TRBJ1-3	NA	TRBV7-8	CASNPTGIENTIYF	TGTGCCAGCAACCCTACAGGGATCGAAAACACCATATATTTT
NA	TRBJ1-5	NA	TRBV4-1	CASSQYQGYSNQPQHF	TGCGCCAGCAGCCAATACCAGGGTTATAGCAATCAGCCCCAGCATTTT
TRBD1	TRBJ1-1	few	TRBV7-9	CASSGDRGTEAFF	TGTGCCAGCAGCGGGGACAGGGGGACTGAAGCTTTCTTT
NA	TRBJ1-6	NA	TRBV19	CASSYQGGNSPLHF	TGTGCCAGTAGTTACCAGGGTGGGAATTCACCCCTCCACTTT
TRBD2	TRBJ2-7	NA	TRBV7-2	CASSLRKRGPTYEQYF	TGTGCCAGCAGCTTAAGAAAGCGGGGTCCCACCTACGAGCAGTACTTC
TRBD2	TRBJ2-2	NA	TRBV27	CASRPGLAGGRAGELFF	TGTGCCAGCAGACCGGGACTAGCGGGAGGTCGGGCCGGGGAGCTGTTTTTT
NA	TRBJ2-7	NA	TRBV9	CASSVAPGATYEQYF	TGTGCCAGCAGCGTAGCACCTGGGGCTACCTACGAGCAGTACTTC
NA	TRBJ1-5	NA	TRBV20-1	CSARSDQPQHF	TGCAGTGCTAGATCGGATCAGCCCCAGCATTTT
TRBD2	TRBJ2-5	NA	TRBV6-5	CASSLLAGDTETQYF	TGTGCCAGCAGTTTACTAGCGGGAGATACAGAGACCCAGTACTTC
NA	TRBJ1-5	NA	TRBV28	CASSPPSSQGHGNQPQHF	TGTGCCAGCAGTCCTCCATCCTCACAGGGTCACGGCAATCAGCCCCAGCATTTT
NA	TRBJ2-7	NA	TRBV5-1	CASSLAITGTYEQYF	TGCGCCAGCAGCTTGGCAATTACAGGAACCTACGAGCAGTACTTC
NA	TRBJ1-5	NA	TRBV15	CATSTGIQPQHF	TGTGCCACCAGCACAGGGATCCAGCCCCAGCATTTT
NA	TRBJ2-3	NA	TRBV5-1	CASSWRETVTDTQYF	TGCGCCAGCAGCTGGCGTGAGACAGTCACAGATACGCAGTATTTT
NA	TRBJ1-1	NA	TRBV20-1	CSARKGQGTFF	TGCAGTGCTAGAAAAGGACAAGGAACTTTCTTT
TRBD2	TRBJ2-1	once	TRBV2	CASSVPGVEAGVNNEQFF	TGTGCCAGCAGTGTCCCCGGTGTCGAAGCGGGAGTGAACAATGAGCAGTTCTTC
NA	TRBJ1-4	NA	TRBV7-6	CASSLLQGNEKLFF	TGTGCCAGCAGCTTACTGCAGGGGAATGAAAAACTGTTTTTT
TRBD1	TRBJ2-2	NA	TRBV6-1	CTSERQGGTGELFF	TGTACCAGCGAGAGACAGGGGGGAACCGGGGAGCTGTTTTTT
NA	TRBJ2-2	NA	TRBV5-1	CASSPPGYDANTGELFF	TGCGCCAGCAGCCCCCCGGGGTATGACGCGAACACCGGGGAGCTGTTTTTT
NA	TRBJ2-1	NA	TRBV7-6	CASSLTSFSRGPNEQFF	TGTGCCAGCAGCTTAACCTCCTTCTCTAGGGGCCCCAATGAGCAGTTCTTC
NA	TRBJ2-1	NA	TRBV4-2	CASGLAGTGEQFF	TGTGCCAGCGGGCTAGCGGGGACAGGTGAGCAGTTCTTC
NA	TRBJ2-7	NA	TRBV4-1	CASSQSPGAAYEQYF	TGCGCCAGCAGCCAATCCCCGGGAGCCGCCTACGAGCAGTACTTC
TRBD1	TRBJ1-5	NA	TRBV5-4	CASSPTGYNQPQHF	TGTGCCAGCAGCCCGACAGGGTACAATCAGCCCCAGCATTTT
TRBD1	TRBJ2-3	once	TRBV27	CASSPRDRGTDTQYF	TGTGCCAGCAGTCCACGGGACAGGGGAACAGATACGCAGTATTTT
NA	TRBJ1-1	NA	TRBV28	CASSDVGREAFF	TGTGCCAGTTCCGACGTGGGCCGAGAAGCTTTCTTT
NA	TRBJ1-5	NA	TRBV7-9	CAGGGAGQPQHF	TGTGCGGGTGGGGGGGCAGGACAGCCCCAGCATTTT
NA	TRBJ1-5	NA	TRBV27	CASGPVNQPQHF	TGTGCCAGCGGCCCCGTCAATCAGCCCCAGCATTTT
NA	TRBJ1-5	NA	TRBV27	CASSDLQGSNQPQHF	TGTGCCAGCAGCGATCTACAGGGAAGCAATCAGCCCCAGCATTTT
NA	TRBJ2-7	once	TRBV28	CASSYDSYEQYF	TGTGCCAGCAGCTACGACTCTTACGAGCAGTACTTC
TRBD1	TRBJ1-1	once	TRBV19	CASSGQGGTEAFF	TGTGCCAGCTCGGGACAGGGGGGGACTGAAGCTTTCTTT
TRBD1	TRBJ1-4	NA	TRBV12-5	CASGPTGGWPTNEKLFF	TGTGCTAGTGGACCCACAGGGGGGTGGCCAACTAATGAAAAACTGTTTTTT
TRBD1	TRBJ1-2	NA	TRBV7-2	CATLVARQGVRYTF	TGTGCCACCTTAGTGGCTAGACAGGGTGTGCGCTACACCTTC
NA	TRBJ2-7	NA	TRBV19	CASSPQLAPAYEQYF	TGTGCCAGTAGTCCCCAACTAGCCCCGGCCTACGAGCAGTACTTC
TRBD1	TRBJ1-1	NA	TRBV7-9	CASRSRRTGGTEAFF	TGTGCCAGCAGGAGTAGGCGGACAGGGGGCACTGAAGCTTTCTTT
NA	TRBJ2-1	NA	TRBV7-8	CASSRTVEQFF	TGTGCCAGCAGCCGGACAGTTGAGCAGTTCTTC
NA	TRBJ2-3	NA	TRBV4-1	CASSRGDTQYF	TGCGCCAGCAGCCGCGGAGATACGCAGTATTTT
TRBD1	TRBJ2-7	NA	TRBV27	CASSLGTGAGEQYF	TGTGCCAGCAGTTTAGGGACAGGGGCGGGCGAGCAGTACTTC
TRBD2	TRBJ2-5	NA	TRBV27	CATRLAGGPQETQYF	TGTGCCACCCGACTAGCGGGAGGACCACAAGAGACCCAGTACTTC
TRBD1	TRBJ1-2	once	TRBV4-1	CASSQGLGGWGYTF	TGCGCCAGCAGCCAAGGATTAGGGGGCTGGGGCTACACCTTC
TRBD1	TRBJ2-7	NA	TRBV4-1	CASSQGQGATYEQYF	TGCGCCAGCAGCCAGGGACAGGGCGCCACCTACGAGCAGTACTTC
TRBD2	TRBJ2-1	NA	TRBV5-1	CASSVSGGSSYNEQFF	TGCGCCAGCAGCGTTAGCGGGGGGAGCTCCTACAATGAGCAGTTCTTC
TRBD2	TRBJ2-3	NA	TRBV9	CASSSTGGTSLTDTQYF	TGTGCCAGCAGTTCAACCGGCGGGACTAGTCTGACAGATACGCAGTATTTT